This T cell receptor beta chain was identified in a study of shared clonotypes between healthy human individuals. V was pared by 0 bases and J by 4 bases, with 5 bases of the junction left unmatched. CDR3 length equals 15 residues. Germline lookup yields CDR1 SQVTM and CDR2 ANQGSEA. In the authors' workflow: ImmunoSEQ yielded junction-only sequences lacking quality scores, so filtering differed. This table comes from immunoSEQ multiplex PCR, and its TCRdb copy is limited to in-frame clones, with some not included. That table furnishes V, J and clone size, whereas the DNA furnished D and trimming. This table holds under 1,100,000 clones, approximately 80% found once.

The sequenced sample consisted of memory CD4+ T cells from PBMCs. The subset here: CD45RA-negative fraction. This TCR was recovered from a man younger than 30 in good health. Some clones in this sample may be carry-over from other donors' samples. The gene calls are TRBV29-1 and TRBJ2-5, with TRBD2 matching over 10 bases. CDR3: CSVEEVAGGAETQYF. The CDR3 DNA is TGCAGCGTTGAAGAGGTAGCGGGAGGAGCAGAGACCCAGTACTTC. Drawing the rest from reference TRBV29-1 and TRBJ2-5, the complete variable domain is SAVISQKPSRDICQRGTSLTIQCQVDSQVTMMFWYRQQPGQSLTLIATANQGSEATYESGFVIDKFPISRPNLTFSTLTVSNMSPEDSSIYLCSVEEVAGGAETQYFGPGTRLLVL.